A single sample gave rise to the 21 T cell receptor beta chains below, sequenced in a study of T-cell memory formation after mild COVID-19. MiXCR was run by TCRdb on the 5' RACE reads, yielding one entry per CDR3 protein. The sample consists of about 350,000 distinct CDR3 sequences, 25% to 30% of them appearing once. The sequenced material came from PBMCs or a T cell subset sorted from them (not recorded which). These receptor sequences come from an adult woman who had mild COVID-19 (a few samples of this study predate the infection). Cell type and time point are not known.

This clonotype was counted between two and nine times. The J gene is TRBJ1-1, the V gene TRBV7-9; possible D gene TRBD1, 5 bases. Germline values: CDR1 SEHNR, CDR2 FQNEAQ (reference sequence). The germline V and J ends were trimmed by 7 bases and 0 bases, with 15 bases remaining between them. The CDR3 runs 15 residues. CDR3 nucleotide sequence: TGTGCCAGCATCCTCTCGGGAGGGGTGAACACTGAAGCTTTCTTT. Protein sequence: CASILSGGVNTEAFF.

This clonotype has just a few counts. This chain uses TRBV9 with TRBJ1-2; D is possibly TRBD1 (5 bases). Trimming left V 2 bases short and J 8 bases short, with 13 bases between. CDR1 is SGDLS, CDR2 YYNGEE, per germline. The length of the CDR3 is 13 residues. This CDR3 is CASSVGDAGGYTF. The CDR3 DNA is TGTGCCAGCAGCGTCGGGGACGCGGGCGGCTACACCTTC.

The chain is built from TRBV5-6 and TRBJ2-5; TRBD2 agrees at 9 bases. V was pared by 0 bases and J by 5 bases, with 5 bases of the junction left unmatched. Germline V gene sequence: CDR1 SGHDT, CDR2 YYEEEE. CDR3 size: 15 residues. DNA for the CDR3: TGTGCCAGCAGCTTGGTGGGTAGCGGGAGTGAGACCCAGTACTTC. Translation: CASSLVGSGSETQYF.

This clonotype was observed a few times. The rearrangement uses TRBV5-1 and TRBJ2-5; the D is unclear. This CDR3 is 13 amino acids long. Deletions cut 4 bases from V and 5 bases from J, with 12 bases between. Germline CDR1 SGHRS, CDR2 YFSETQ. CDR3 nucleotide sequence: TGCGCCAGCAGCACCCTCCTGGGGGAGACCCAGTACTTC. Translating gives CASSTLLGETQYF.

This chain uses TRBV6-5 with TRBJ1-6; D is possibly TRBD1 (5 bases). The CDR3 is 14 amino acids. V lost 2 bases and J lost 10, with 12 bases in between. CDR1 is MNHEY, CDR2 SVGAGI, per germline. The CDR3 reads CASSYRQGWSPLHF. The CDR3 DNA reads as TGTGCCAGCAGTTACCGTCAGGGTTGGTCACCCCTCCACTTT.

CDR3 residues: CAISEKDNEQFF. CDR3 in DNA: TGTGCCATCAGTGAGAAGGACAATGAGCAGTTCTTC. The chain uses TRBV10-3 and TRBJ2-1; D is unresolved. This CDR3 is 12 amino acids long. Germline CDR1 and CDR2: ENHRY and SYGVKD. The V end lost 2 bases, the J end lost 5 bases, and 4 bases lay between the germline ends.

The rearrangement uses TRBV28 and TRBJ1-5; D gene uncertain. The length of the CDR3 is 11 residues. V dropped 6 bases and J dropped 7 bases, with 7 bases sitting between them. From germline, CDR1 is MDHEN and CDR2 SYDVKM. The CDR3 DNA follows: TGTGCCAGCAGCCTGAAACAGCCCCAGCATTTT. It codes for CASSLKQPQHF.

The chain joins TRBV5-1 to TRBJ2-3; D may be TRBD2 (5 bases). Germline CDR1 SGHRS, CDR2 YFSETQ. V was pared by 4 bases and J by 5 bases, with 11 bases between. The CDR3 loop spans 13 amino acids. CDR3 in amino acids: CASSPMGRDTQYF. DNA for the CDR3: TGCGCCAGCAGCCCGATGGGGAGAGATACGCAGTATTTT.

DNA of the CDR3: TGTGCCAGCAGCGTAGGATCAGCGGGCACTGAAGCTTTCTTT. It specifies CASSVGSAGTEAFF. V gene TRBV9 combines with J gene TRBJ1-1; no reliable D call. Germline lookup yields CDR1 SGDLS and CDR2 YYNGEE. Trimming took 0 bases from V and 4 from J, leaving 10 bases between them. This CDR3 has 14 amino acids.

This clonotype was counted between two and nine times. The V and J genes are TRBV5-1 and TRBJ1-2, with D perhaps TRBD1 (6 bases). The CDR3 is 14 amino acids. The germline V gene has CDR1 SGHRS and CDR2 YFSETQ. The V end was cut by 4 bases, the J end by 4 bases, with 14 bases between. CDR3 DNA sequence: TGCGCCAGCAGCCTTGTAGGGGGGGGCTATGGCTACACCTTC. This codes for CASSLVGGGYGYTF. The whole variable domain, remainder taken from reference TRBV5-1 and TRBJ1-2, is KAGVTQTPRYLIKTRGQQVTLSCSPISGHRSVSWYQQTPGQGLQFLFEYFSETQRNKGNFPGRFSGRQFSNSRSEMNVSTLELGDSALYLCASSLVGGGYGYTFGSGTRLTVV.

This clonotype was seen only a few times. This chain's CDR3 is CASSQTSGAADEQYF. In DNA, the CDR3 is TGCGCCAGCAGCCAGACCTCAGGGGCTGCAGACGAGCAGTACTTC. This rearrangement joins TRBV5-1 to TRBJ2-7; a weak D match, TRBD1 (6 bases). CDR1 and CDR2 (germline): SGHRS, YFSETQ. V gave up 4 bases and J gave up 5 bases, with 19 bases separating them. This CDR3 region has 15 residues.

The gene calls are TRBV5-6 and TRBJ2-2; possibly TRBD2 for D (6 bases). CDR1 SGHDT and CDR2 YYEEEE come from the germline V gene. Trimming cost V 3 bases and J 1 base, with 13 bases left between them. The CDR3 has 16 residues. CDR3 protein: CASSSDVGGNTGELFF. CDR3 bases: TGTGCCAGCAGCTCCGACGTCGGGGGGAACACCGGGGAGCTGTTTTTT. Full variable domain (remainder filled in from reference TRBV5-6 and TRBJ2-2): DAGVTQSPTHLIKTRGQQVTLRCSPKSGHDTVSWYQQALGQGPQFIFQYYEEEERQRGNFPDRFSGHQFPNYSSELNVNALLLGDSALYLCASSSDVGGNTGELFFGEGSRLTVL.

This clonotype has only a few counts. This chain connects TRBV29-1 to TRBJ2-2; TRBD2 matches 8 bases. The CDR3 sequence is 14 residues long. V gave up 4 bases and J gave up 6 bases; unmatched junction bases: 7. CDR1 is SQVTM, CDR2 ANQGSEA, per germline. DNA of the CDR3: TGCAGCGTTGTCAGCGGGAGTTTACCCGGGGAGCTGTTTTTT. It yields the protein CSVVSGSLPGELFF.

The J gene is TRBJ1-1, the V gene TRBV10-3; D gene unclear. Germline V gives CDR1 ENHRY, CDR2 SYGVKD. This CDR3 has 17 amino acids. Trimming took off 3 bases at V and 0 bases at J, with 17 bases between the two ends. The CDR3 protein is CAISDLDVVPMNTEAFF. The DNA of the CDR3 is TGTGCCATCAGTGACCTAGACGTTGTCCCGATGAACACTGAAGCTTTCTTT.

The chain uses TRBV18 and TRBJ2-2; D may be TRBD1 (5 bases). The length of the CDR3 is 15 residues. With 2 bases removed from V and 1 base from J, the gap between germline ends came to 8 bases. Germline values: CDR1 KGHSH, CDR2 LQKENI. As DNA, the CDR3 is TGTGCCAGCTCACCAGACAGTCGGAACACCGGGGAGCTGTTTTTT. Protein: CASSPDSRNTGELFF.

This clonotype was observed a few times. This chain links TRBV30 with TRBJ2-7; D is unclear. Germline V CDR1 and CDR2: GTSNPN, SVGIG (reference sequence). This CDR3 is 12 amino acids long. V lost 0 bases to trimming and J lost 2 bases, with 5 bases between them. CDR3 protein: CAWSVLPYEQYF. For the CDR3, the DNA is TGTGCCTGGAGTGTACTGCCCTACGAGCAGTACTTC.

This clonotype was found a few times. The genes are TRBV4-3 and TRBJ2-3, with D possibly TRBD2 on 5 matching bases. Trimming took 4 bases from V and 0 from J, leaving 11 bases between them. The CDR3 runs 15 residues. Per the germline V gene, CDR1 is LGHNA and CDR2 is YSLEER. CDR3 loop: CASSLGRASTDTQYF. CDR3 sequence (DNA): TGCGCCAGCAGCCTCGGGCGGGCTAGCACAGATACGCAGTATTTT.

The chain employs TRBV4-3 and TRBJ2-2; D not resolved. The V gene lost 6 bases and the J gene lost 0 bases, with 11 bases spanning the gap. The germline V gene has CDR1 LGHNA and CDR2 YSLEER. The CDR3 length is 15 residues. The chain's CDR3 is CASRISEANTGELFF. The DNA for the CDR3 is TGCGCCAGCAGAATTTCCGAGGCGAACACCGGGGAGCTGTTTTTT.

V and J are TRBV29-1 and TRBJ1-1, with D perhaps TRBD1 (6 bases). The V gene's germline CDR1 is SQVTM and CDR2 ANQGSEA. With 5 bases removed from V and 0 bases from J, the gap between germline ends came to 13 bases. The CDR3 length is 14 residues. The CDR3 coding sequence is TGCAGCGTTTCTACAGGGCGCATGAACACTGAAGCTTTCTTT. This codes for CSVSTGRMNTEAFF.

The chain joins TRBV7-8 to TRBJ2-2; D remains unclear. V was trimmed by 2 bases and J by 1 base, leaving 5 bases between them. The CDR3 is 14 amino acids. Germline loops: CDR1 SGHVS, CDR2 FQNEAQ. The CDR3 here is CASSLLLNTGELFF. DNA of the CDR3: TGTGCCAGCAGCTTACTTCTGAACACCGGGGAGCTGTTTTTT. Drawing the rest from reference TRBV7-8 and TRBJ2-2, the complete variable domain is GAGVSQSPRYKVAKRGQDVALRCDPISGHVSLFWYQQALGQGPEFLTYFQNEAQLDKSGLPSDRFFAERPEGSVSTLKIQRTQQEDSAVYLCASSLLLNTGELFFGEGSRLTVL.

The sample holds a few counts of this clonotype. V is TRBV20-1 and J is TRBJ1-6; 8 bases are a match to TRBD1. V trimming: 6 bases; J trimming: 0 bases; junction bases outside the gene matches: 4. Per the germline V gene, CDR1 is DFQATT and CDR2 is SNEGSKA (reference sequence). The CDR3 runs to 15 residues. CDR3 nucleotide sequence: TGCAGTGCCAGGGGGCCCAGCTCCTATAATTCACCCCTCCACTTT. Encoded protein: CSARGPSSYNSPLHF.